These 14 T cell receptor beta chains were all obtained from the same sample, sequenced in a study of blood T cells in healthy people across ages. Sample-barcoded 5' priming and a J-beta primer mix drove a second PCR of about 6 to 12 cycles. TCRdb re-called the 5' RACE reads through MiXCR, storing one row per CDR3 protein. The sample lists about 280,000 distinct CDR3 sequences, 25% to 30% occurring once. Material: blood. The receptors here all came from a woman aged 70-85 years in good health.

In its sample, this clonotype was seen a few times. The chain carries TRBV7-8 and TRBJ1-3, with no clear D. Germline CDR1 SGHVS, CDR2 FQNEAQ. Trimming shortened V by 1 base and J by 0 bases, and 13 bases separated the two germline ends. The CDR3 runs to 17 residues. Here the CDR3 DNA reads TGTGCCAGCAGCTTAGGGCAATACCTCAGCTCTGGAAACACCATATATTTT. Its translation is CASSLGQYLSSGNTIYF.

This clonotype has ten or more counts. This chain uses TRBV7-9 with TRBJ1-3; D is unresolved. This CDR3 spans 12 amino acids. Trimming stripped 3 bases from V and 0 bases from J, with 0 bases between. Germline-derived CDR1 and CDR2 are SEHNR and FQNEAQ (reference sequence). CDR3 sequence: CASSFSGNTIYF. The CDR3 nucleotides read TGTGCCAGCAGCTTCTCTGGAAACACCATATATTTT.

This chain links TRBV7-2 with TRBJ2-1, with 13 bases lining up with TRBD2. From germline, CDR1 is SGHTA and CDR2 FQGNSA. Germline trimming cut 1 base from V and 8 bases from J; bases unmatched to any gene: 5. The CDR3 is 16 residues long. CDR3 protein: CASSLGPGLAGHEQFF. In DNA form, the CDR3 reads TGTGCCAGCAGCTTAGGCCCGGGACTAGCGGGACATGAGCAGTTCTTC.

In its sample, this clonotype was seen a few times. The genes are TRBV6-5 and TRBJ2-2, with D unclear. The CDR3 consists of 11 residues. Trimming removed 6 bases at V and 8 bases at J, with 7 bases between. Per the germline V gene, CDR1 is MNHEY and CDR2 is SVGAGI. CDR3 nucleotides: TGTGCCAGCAGCCGCAGTGGGGAGCTGTTTTTT. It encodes CASSRSGELFF.

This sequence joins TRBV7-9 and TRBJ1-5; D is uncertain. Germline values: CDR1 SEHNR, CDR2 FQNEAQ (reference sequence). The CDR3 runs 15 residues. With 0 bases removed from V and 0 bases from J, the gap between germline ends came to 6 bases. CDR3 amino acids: CASSLAGSSNQPQHF. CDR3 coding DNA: TGTGCCAGCAGCTTAGCAGGGAGTAGCAATCAGCCCCAGCATTTT. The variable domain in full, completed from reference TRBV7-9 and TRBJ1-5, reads DTGVSQNPRHKITKRGQNVTFRCDPISEHNRLYWYRQTLGQGPEFLTYFQNEAQLEKSRLLSDRFSAERPKGSFSTLEIQRTEQGDSAMYLCASSLAGSSNQPQHFGDGTRLSIL.

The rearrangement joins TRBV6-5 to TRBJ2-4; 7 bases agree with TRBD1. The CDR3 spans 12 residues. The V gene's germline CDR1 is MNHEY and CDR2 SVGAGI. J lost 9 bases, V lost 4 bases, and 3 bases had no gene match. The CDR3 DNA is TGTGCCAGCAGTTCGGGACAGTTCATTCAGTACTTC. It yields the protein CASSSGQFIQYF.

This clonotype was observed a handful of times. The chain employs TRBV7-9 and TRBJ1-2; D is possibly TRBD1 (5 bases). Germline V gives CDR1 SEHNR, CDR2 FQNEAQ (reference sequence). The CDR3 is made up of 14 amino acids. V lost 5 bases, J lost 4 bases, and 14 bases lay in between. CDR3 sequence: CASSVGGGFYGYTF. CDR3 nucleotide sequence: TGTGCCAGCAGCGTAGGCGGGGGATTCTATGGCTACACCTTC.

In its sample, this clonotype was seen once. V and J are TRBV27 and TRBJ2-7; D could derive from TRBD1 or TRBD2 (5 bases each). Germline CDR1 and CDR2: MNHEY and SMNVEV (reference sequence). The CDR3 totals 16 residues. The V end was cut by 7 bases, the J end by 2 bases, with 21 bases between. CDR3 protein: CASTDQNGAGPYEQYF. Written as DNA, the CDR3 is TGTGCCAGCACCGATCAAAATGGGGCGGGTCCCTACGAGCAGTACTTC.

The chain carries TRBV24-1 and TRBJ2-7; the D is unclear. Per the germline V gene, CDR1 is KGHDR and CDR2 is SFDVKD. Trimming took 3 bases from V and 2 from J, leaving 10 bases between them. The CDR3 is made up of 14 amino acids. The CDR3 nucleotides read TGTGCCACCAGTGATGGTGGGGAAACCTACGAGCAGTACTTC. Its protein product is CATSDGGETYEQYF.

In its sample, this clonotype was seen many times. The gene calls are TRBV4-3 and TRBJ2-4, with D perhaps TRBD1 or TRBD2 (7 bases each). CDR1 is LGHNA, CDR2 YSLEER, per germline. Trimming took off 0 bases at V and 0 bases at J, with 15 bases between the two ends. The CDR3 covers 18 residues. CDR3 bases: TGCGCCAGCAGCCAAGAGCGGGGGACAGCCCTAGCCAAAAACATTCAGTACTTC. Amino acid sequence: CASSQERGTALAKNIQYF.

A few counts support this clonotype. For the CDR3, the DNA is TGTGCCAGCAGCCAGAGCGGGTTCTCCTACGAGCAGTACTTC. Residues: CASSQSGFSYEQYF. This rearrangement joins TRBV14 to TRBJ2-7, with D possibly matching TRBD2 (6 bases). Germline lookup yields CDR1 SGHDN and CDR2 FVKESK. Trimming took off 3 bases at V and 0 bases at J, with 9 bases between the two ends. The CDR3 is 14 amino acids.

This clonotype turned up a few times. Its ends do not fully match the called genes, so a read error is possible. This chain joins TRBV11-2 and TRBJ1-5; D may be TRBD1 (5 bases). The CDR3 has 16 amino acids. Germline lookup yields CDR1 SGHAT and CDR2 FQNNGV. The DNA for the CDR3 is TGTGCCAGCGGCTTAGGGGCAGGGAGCTCCCTTCAGCCCCAGCATTTT. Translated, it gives CASGLGAGSSLQPQHF.

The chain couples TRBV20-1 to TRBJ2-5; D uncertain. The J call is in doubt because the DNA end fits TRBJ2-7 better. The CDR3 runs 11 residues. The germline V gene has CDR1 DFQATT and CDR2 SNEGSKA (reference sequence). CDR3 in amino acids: CSAPSAYEQYF. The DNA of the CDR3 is TGCAGTGCTCCGAGCGCCTACGAGCAGTACTTC.

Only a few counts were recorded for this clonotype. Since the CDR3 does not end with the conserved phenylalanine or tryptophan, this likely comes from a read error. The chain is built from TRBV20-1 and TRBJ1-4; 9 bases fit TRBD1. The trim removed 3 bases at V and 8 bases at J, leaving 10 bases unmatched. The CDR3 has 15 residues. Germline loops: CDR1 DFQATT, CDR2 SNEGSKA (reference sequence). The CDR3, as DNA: TGCAGTGCTAGGGCCCCGACAGGGGGAGGCGAAAAACTGTTTTCT. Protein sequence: CSARAPTGGGEKLFS.